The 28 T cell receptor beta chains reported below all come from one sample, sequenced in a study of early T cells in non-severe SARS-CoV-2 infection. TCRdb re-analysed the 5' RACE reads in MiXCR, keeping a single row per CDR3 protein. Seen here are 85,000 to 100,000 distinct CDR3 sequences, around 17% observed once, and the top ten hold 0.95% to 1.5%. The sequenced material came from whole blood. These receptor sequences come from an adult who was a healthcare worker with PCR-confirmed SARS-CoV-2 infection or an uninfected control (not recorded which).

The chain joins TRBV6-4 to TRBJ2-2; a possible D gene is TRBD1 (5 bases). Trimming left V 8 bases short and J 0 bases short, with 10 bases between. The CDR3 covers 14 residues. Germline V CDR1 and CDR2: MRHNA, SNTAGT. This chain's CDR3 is CASATATNTGELFF. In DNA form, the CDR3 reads TGTGCCAGCGCGACAGCAACGAACACCGGGGAGCTGTTTTTT.

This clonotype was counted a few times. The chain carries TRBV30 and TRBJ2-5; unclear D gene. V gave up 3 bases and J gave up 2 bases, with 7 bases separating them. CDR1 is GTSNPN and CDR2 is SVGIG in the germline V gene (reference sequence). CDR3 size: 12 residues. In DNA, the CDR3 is TGTGCCTGGAGCAGCAATCAAGAGACCCAGTACTTC. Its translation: CAWSSNQETQYF. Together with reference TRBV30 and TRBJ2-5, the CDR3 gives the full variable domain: SQTIHQWPATLVQPVGSPLSLECTVEGTSNPNLYWYRQAAGRGLQLLFYSVGIGQISSEVPQNLSASRPQDRQFILSSKKLLLSDSGFYLCAWSSNQETQYFGPGTRLLVL.

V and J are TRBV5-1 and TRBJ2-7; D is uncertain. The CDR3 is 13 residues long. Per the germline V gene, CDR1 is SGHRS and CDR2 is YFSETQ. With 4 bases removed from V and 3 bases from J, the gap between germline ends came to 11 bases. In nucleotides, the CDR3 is TGCGCCAGCAGCCCCGACGGGCACTACGAGCAGTACTTC. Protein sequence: CASSPDGHYEQYF.

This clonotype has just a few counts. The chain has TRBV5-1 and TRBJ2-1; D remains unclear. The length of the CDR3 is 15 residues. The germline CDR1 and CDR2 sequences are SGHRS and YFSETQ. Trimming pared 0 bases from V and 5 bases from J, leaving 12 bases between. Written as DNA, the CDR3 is TGCGCCAGCAGCTTGGCGCAGAGAACAGACAATGAGCAGTTCTTC. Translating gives CASSLAQRTDNEQFF.

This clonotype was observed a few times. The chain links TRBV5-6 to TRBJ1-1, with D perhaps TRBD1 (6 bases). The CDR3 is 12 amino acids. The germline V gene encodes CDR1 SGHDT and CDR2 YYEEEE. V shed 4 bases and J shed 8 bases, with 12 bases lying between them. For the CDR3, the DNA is TGTGCCAGCAGCGCCGGACAGAGCGAAGCTTTCTTT. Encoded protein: CASSAGQSEAFF.

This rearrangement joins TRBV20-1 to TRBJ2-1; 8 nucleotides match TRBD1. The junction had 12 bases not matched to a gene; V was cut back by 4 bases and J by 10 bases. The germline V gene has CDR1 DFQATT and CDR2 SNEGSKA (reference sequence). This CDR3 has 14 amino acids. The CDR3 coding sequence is TGCAGTGCTACCCTATCAACAGGGGGAAGGGAGCAGTTCTTC. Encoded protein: CSATLSTGGREQFF.

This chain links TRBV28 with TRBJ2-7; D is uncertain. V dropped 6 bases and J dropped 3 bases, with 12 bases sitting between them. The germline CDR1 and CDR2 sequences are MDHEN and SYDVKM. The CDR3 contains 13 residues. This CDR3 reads CASSLTKIYEQYF. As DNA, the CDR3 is TGTGCCAGCAGCCTCACAAAAATCTACGAGCAGTACTTC.

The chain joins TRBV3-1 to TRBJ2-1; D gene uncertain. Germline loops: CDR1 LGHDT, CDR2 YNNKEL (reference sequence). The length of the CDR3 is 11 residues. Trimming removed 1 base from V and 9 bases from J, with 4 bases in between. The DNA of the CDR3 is TGTGCCAGCAGCCAAGTAGGTGAGCAGTTCTTC. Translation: CASSQVGEQFF.

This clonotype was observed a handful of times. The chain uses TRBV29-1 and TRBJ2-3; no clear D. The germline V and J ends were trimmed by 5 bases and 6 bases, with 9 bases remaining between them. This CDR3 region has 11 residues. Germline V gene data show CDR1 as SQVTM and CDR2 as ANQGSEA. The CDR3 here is CSVPQRDTQYF. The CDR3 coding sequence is TGCAGCGTTCCCCAAAGGGATACGCAGTATTTT.

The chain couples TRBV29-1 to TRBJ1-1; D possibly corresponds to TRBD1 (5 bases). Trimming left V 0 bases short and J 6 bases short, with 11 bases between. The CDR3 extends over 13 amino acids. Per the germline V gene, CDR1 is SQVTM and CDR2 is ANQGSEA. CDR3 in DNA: TGCAGCGTTGAAGAGGGGGGAAACCCTGAAGCTTTCTTT. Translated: CSVEEGGNPEAFF.

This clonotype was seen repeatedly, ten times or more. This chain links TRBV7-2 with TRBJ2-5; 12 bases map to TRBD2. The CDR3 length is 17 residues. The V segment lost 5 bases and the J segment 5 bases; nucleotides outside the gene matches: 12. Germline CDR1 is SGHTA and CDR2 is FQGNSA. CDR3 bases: TGTGCCAGCAGCCCGGGACTAGCGGGTTTAAAAGGGGAGACCCAGTACTTC. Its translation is CASSPGLAGLKGETQYF. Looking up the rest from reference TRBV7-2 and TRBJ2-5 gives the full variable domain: GAGVSQSPSNKVTEKGKDVELRCDPISGHTALYWYRQSLGQGLEFLIYFQGNSAPDKSGLPSDRFSAERTGGSVSTLTIQRTQQEDSAVYLCASSPGLAGLKGETQYFGPGTRLLVL.

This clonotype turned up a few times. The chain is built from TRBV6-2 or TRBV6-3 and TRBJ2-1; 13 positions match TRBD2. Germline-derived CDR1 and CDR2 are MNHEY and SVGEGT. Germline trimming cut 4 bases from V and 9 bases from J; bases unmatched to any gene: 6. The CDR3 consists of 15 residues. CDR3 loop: CASSFTSGGALEQFF. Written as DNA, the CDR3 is TGTGCCAGCAGTTTTACTAGCGGGGGGGCCCTTGAGCAGTTCTTC.

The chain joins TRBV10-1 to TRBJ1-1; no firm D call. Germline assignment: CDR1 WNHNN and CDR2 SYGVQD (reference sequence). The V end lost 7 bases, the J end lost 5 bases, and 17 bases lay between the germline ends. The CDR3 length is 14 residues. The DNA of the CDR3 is TGCGCCAGCATTGTCGGGAACCGGCGGACTGAAGCTTTCTTT. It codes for CASIVGNRRTEAFF.

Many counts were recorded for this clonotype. The CDR3 region is CASSLAPGTSGYEQFF. Written as DNA, the CDR3 is TGTGCCAGCAGCTTAGCGCCCGGGACTAGCGGGTATGAGCAGTTCTTC. The chain joins TRBV7-6 to TRBJ2-1, with 12 nucleotides matching TRBD2. CDR1 and CDR2 from the germline V gene are SGHVS and FNYEAQ. The V and J ends lost 0 bases and 8 bases, in that order; junction bases with no gene match: 5. The CDR3 length is 16 residues.

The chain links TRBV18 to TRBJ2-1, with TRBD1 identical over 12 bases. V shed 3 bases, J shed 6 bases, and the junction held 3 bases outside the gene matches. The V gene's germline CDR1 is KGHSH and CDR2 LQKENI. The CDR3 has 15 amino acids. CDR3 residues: CASSPGTGGSNEQFF. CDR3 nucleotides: TGTGCCAGCTCACCGGGGACAGGGGGCTCCAATGAGCAGTTCTTC.

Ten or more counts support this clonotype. As DNA, the CDR3 is TGTGCCAGCAGCACAGGGGTTTATAGCAATCAGCCCCAGCATTTT. The encoded protein is CASSTGVYSNQPQHF. V gene TRBV12-3 or TRBV12-4 combines with J gene TRBJ1-5; the match to TRBD1 covers 7 bases. The CDR3 is 15 amino acids. The J segment lost 0 bases and the V segment lost 6 bases, leaving 5 bases of the junction unmatched.

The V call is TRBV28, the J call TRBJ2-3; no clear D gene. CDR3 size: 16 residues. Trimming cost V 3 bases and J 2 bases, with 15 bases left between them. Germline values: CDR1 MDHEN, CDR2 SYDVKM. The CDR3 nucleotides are TGTGCCAGCAGTTTCCGATCCCACCGCTCCACAGATACGCAGTATTTT. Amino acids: CASSFRSHRSTDTQYF.

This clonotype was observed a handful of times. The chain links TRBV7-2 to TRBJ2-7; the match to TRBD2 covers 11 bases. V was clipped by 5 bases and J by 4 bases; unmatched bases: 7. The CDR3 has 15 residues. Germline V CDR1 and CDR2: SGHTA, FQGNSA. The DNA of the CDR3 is TGTGCCAGCAGCACCACTAGCGGGAGCCGGTACGAGCAGTACTTC. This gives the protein CASSTTSGSRYEQYF.

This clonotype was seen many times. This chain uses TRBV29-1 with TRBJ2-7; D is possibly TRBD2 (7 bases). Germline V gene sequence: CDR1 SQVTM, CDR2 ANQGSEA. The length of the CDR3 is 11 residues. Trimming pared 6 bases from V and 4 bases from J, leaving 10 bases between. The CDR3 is CSVGGQYEQYF. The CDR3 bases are TGCAGCGTGGGGGGGCAGTACGAGCAGTACTTC.

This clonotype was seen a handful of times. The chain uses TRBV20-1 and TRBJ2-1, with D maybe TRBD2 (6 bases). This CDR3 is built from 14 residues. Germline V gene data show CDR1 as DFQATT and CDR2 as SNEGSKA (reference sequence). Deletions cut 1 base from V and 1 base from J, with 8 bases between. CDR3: CSARVRESYNEQFF. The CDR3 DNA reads TGCAGTGCTAGAGTACGGGAGTCCTACAATGAGCAGTTCTTC.

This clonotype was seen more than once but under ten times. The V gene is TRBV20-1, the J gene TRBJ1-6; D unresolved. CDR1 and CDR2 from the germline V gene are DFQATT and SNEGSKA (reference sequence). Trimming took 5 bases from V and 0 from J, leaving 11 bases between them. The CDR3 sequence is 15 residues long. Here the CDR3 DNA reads TGCAGTGCTCGAACAGATGGCTCCTATAATTCACCCCTCCACTTT. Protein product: CSARTDGSYNSPLHF.

The CDR3: CASSPTPLDRGEQFF. CDR3 sequence (DNA): TGTGCCAGCAGTCCGACACCACTAGACCGCGGAGAGCAGTTCTTC. V gene TRBV27 combines with J gene TRBJ2-1, with D possibly matching TRBD2 (5 bases). This CDR3 is built from 15 residues. The V and J ends lost 5 bases and 10 bases respectively, with 21 bases between them. Germline V CDR1 and CDR2: MNHEY, SMNVEV (reference sequence).

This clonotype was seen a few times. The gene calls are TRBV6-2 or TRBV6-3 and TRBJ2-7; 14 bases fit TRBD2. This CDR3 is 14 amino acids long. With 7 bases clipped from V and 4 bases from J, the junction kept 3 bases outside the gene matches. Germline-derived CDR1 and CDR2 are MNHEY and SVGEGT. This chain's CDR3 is CASTGTSGRYEQYF. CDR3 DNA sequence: TGTGCCAGCACCGGGACTAGCGGGAGATACGAGCAGTACTTC.

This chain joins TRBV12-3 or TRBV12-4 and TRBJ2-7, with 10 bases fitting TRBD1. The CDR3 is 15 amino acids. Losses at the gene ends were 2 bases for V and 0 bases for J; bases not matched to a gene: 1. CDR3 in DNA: TGTGCCAGCAGTTTAAGACAGGGGGCCTCCTACGAGCAGTACTTC. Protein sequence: CASSLRQGASYEQYF.

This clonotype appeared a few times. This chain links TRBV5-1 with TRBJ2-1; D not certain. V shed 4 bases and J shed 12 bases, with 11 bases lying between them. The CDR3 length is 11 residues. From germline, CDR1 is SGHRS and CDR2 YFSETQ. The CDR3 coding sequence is TGCGCCAGCAGCCTCGCGGAAGTGCAGTTCTTC. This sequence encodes CASSLAEVQFF. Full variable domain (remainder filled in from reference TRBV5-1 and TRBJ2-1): KAGVTQTPRYLIKTRGQQVTLSCSPISGHRSVSWYQQTPGQGLQFLFEYFSETQRNKGNFPGRFSGRQFSNSRSEMNVSTLELGDSALYLCASSLAEVQFFGPGTRLTVL.

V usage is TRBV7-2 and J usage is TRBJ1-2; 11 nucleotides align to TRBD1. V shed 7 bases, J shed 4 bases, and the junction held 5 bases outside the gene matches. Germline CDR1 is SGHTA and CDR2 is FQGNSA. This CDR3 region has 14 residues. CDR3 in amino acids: CASTGQGAIYGYTF. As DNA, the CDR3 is TGTGCCAGCACCGGACAGGGGGCAATCTATGGCTACACCTTC. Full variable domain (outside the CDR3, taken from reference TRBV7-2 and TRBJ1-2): GAGVSQSPSNKVTEKGKDVELRCDPISGHTALYWYRQSLGQGLEFLIYFQGNSAPDKSGLPSDRFSAERTGGSVSTLTIQRTQQEDSAVYLCASTGQGAIYGYTFGSGTRLTVV.

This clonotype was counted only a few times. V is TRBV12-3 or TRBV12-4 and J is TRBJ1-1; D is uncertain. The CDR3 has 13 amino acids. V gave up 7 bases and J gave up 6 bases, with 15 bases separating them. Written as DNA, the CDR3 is TGTGCCAGCACCTACGTCCCGCGGGCTGAAGCTTTCTTT. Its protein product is CASTYVPRAEAFF.

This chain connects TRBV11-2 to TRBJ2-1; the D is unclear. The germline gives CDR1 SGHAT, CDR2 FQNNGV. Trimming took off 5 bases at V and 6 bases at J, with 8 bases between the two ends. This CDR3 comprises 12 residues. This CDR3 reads CASSPASNEQFF. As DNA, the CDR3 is TGTGCCAGCAGCCCTGCCTCCAATGAGCAGTTCTTC.